Sequencing of this T cell receptor (beta chain) was carried out in a study of T cells in Graves' hyperthyroidism and ophthalmopathy. Patients having uncontrolled infection, another autoimmune disease, pregnancy or lactation were not included. PBMCs stemmed from approximately 10 ml fresh peripheral blood. Trimming at V came to 5 bases and at J to 1 base, leaving 7 bases not matched to a gene. The CDR3 has 15 amino acids. Germline V lookup: CDR1 MNHEY, CDR2 SMNVEV (reference sequence). This clonotype was seen repeatedly, ten times or more. The antigen remains undetermined. Amplification yielded TCR beta CDR3 regions, with RNA transcripts as the source. A set of HTBI primers served as the primers for a first-round RT-PCR of the TCR CDR3. TCRdb re-derived calls from the multiplex PCR reads in MiXCR, one entry per CDR3 protein. The sample has approximately 430,000 distinct CDR3 sequences; approximately 14% are singletons.

Study-wide points: Clonotypes that were expanded in thyroid above 0.001 mostly appeared in blood too.

The TCR comes from a woman under 30 with Graves' hyperthyroidism. The V gene is TRBV27, the J gene TRBJ1-1; 7 bases align to TRBD1. Material for sequencing was blood. The chain's CDR3 is CASSPPGQRNTEAFF. The CDR3 bases are TGTGCCAGCAGTCCGCCGGGACAGAGGAACACTGAAGCTTTCTTT.